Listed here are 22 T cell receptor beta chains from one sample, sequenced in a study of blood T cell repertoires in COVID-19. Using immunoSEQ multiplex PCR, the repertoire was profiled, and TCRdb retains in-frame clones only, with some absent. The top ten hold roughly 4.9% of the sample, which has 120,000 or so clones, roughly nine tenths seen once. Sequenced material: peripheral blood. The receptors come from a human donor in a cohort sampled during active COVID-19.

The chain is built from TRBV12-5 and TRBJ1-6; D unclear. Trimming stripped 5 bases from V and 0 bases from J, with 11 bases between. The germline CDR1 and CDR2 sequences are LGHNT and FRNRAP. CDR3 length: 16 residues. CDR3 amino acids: CASGPADNSYNSPLHF. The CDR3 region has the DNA TGTGCTAGTGGTCCCGCTGACAACTCCTATAATTCACCCCTCCACTTT.

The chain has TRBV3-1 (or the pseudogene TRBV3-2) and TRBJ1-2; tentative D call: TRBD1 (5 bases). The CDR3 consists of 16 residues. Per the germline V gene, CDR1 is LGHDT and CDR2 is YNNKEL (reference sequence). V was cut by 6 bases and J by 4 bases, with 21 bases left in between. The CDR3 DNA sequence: TGTGCCAGCAGTCCCCAGAGTCCCGGGGGGACCTATGGCTACACCTTC. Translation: CASSPQSPGGTYGYTF.

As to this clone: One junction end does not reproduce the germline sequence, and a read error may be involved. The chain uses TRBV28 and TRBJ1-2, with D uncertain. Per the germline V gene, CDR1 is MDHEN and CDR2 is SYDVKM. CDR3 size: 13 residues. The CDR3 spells CASSPRGLYGYAF. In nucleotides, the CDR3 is TGTGCCAGCAGTCCACGAGGGCTCTATGGCTACGCCTTC.

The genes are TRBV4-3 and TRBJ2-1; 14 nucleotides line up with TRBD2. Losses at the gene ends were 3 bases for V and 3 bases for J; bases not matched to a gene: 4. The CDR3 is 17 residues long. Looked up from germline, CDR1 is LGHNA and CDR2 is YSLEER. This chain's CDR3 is CASSQTTSGRVYNEQFF. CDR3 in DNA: TGCGCCAGCAGCCAGACGACTAGCGGGAGGGTCTACAATGAGCAGTTCTTC.

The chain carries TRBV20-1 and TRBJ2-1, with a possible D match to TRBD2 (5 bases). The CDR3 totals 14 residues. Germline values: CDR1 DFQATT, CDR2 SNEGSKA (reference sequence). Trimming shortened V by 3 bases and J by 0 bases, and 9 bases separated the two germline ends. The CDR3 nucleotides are TGCAGTGCTAGTGTTGGGAGCTCCTACAATGAGCAGTTCTTC. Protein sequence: CSASVGSSYNEQFF.

CDR3 loop: CASSLSTETEAFF. The CDR3 DNA follows: TGTGCCAGCAGCTTAAGCACCGAGACTGAAGCTTTCTTT. V usage is TRBV7-6 and J usage is TRBJ1-1; D gene unclear. This CDR3 has 13 residues. Deletions cut 2 bases from V and 5 bases from J, with 9 bases between. Germline CDR1 SGHVS, CDR2 FNYEAQ.

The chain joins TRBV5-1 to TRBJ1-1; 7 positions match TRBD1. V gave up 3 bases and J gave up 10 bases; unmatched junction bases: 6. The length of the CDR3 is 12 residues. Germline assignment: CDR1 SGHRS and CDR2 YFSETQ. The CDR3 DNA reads TGCGCCAGCAGCTCTACAGGGGTTTCAGCTTTCTTT. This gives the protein CASSSTGVSAFF. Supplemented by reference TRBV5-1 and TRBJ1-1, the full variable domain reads KAGVTQTPRYLIKTRGQQVTLSCSPISGHRSVSWYQQTPGQGLQFLFEYFSETQRNKGNFPGRFSGRQFSNSRSEMNVSTLELGDSALYLCASSSTGVSAFFGQGTRLTVV.

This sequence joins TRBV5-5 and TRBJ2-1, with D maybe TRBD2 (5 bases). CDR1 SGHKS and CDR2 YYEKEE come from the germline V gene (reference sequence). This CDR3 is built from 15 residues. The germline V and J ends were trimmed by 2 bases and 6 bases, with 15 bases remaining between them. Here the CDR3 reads CASSFTWTATNEQFF. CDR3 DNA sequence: TGTGCCAGCAGCTTTACCTGGACTGCTACCAATGAGCAGTTCTTC.

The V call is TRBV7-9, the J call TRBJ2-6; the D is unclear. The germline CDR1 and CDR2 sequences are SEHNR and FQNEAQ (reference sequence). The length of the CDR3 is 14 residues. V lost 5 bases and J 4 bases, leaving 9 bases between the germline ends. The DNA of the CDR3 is TGTGCCAGCAGCCGGTCGTCGGGGGCCAACGTCCTGACTTTC. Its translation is CASSRSSGANVLTF.

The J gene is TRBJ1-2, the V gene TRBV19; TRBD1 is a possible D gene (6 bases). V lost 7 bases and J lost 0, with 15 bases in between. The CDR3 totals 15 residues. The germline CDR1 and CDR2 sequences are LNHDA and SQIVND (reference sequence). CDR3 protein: CASTSSGDANYGYTF. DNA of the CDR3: TGTGCCAGTACCTCATCAGGGGACGCTAACTATGGCTACACCTTC. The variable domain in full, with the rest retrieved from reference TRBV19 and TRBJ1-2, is DGGITQSPKYLFRKEGQNVTLSCEQNLNHDAMYWYRQDPGQGLRLIYYSQIVNDFQKGDIAEGYSVSREKKESFPLTVTSAQKNPTAFYLCASTSSGDANYGYTFGSGTRLTVV.

The CDR3 DNA follows: TGTGCCAGCAGCACTCGGGACCCAGCCGGGGCGGGGACGCAGTATTTT. As protein: CASSTRDPAGAGTQYF. The chain employs TRBV11-3 and TRBJ2-3; D may be TRBD2 (6 bases). There are 16 residues in the CDR3. V was clipped by 5 bases and J by 9 bases, with 24 bases between them. CDR1 and CDR2 from the germline V gene are SGHNT and YENEEA.

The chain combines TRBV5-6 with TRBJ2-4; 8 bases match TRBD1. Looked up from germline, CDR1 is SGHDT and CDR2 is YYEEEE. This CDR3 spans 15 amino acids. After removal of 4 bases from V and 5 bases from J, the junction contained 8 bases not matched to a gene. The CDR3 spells CASSVTGTGQNIQYF. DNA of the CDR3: TGTGCCAGCAGCGTGACCGGGACAGGACAAAACATTCAGTACTTC.

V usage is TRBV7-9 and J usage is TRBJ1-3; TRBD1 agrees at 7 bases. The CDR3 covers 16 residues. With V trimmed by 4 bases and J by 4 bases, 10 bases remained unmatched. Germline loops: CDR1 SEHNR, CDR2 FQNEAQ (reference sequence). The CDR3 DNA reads TGTGCCAGCAGCTCACGAACAGGGGTAACCGGAAACACCATATATTTT. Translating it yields CASSSRTGVTGNTIYF.

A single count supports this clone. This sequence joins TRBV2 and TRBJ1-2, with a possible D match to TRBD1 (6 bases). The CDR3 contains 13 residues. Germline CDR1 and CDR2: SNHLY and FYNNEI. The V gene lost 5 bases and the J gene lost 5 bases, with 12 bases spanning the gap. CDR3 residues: CASSRQEGYGYTF. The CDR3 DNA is TGTGCCAGCAGTAGACAGGAAGGGTATGGCTACACCTTC.

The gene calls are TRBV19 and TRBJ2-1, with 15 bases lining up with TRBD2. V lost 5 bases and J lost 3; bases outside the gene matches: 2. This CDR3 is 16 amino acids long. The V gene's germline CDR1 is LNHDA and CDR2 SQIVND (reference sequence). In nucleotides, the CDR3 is TGTGCCAGTAGTTGGACTAGCGGGAGGGTCTACAATGAGCAGTTCTTC. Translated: CASSWTSGRVYNEQFF.

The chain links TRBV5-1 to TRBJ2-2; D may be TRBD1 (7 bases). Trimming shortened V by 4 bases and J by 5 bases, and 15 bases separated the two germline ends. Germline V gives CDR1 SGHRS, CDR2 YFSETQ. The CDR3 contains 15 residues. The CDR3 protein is CASSPGGGSTGELFF. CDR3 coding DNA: TGCGCCAGCAGCCCAGGGGGAGGAAGTACCGGGGAGCTGTTTTTT.

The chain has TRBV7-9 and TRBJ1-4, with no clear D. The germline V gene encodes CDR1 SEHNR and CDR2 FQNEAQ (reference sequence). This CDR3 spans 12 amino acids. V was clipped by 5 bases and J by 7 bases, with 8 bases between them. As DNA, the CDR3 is TGTGCCAGCAGCCTACCGCCTGAAAAACTGTTTTTT. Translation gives CASSLPPEKLFF.

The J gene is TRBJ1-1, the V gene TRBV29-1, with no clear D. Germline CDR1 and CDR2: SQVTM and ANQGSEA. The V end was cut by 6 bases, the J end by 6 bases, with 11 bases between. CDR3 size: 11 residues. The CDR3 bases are TGCAGCGTCGGGAGAGAGGCTGAAGCTTTCTTT. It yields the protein CSVGREAEAFF.

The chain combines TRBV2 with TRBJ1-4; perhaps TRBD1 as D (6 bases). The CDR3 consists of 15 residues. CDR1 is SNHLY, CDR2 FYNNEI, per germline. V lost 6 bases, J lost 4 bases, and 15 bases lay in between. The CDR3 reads CASSFGTTLNEKLFF. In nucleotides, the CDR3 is TGTGCCAGCAGCTTCGGGACAACTCTTAATGAAAAACTGTTTTTT.

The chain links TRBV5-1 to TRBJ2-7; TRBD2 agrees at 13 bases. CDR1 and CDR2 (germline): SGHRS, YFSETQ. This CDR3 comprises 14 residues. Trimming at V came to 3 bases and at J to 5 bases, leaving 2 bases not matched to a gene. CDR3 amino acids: CASSWGTSGDEQYF. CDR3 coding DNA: TGCGCCAGCAGCTGGGGGACTAGCGGGGACGAGCAGTACTTC.

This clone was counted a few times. CDR3 coding DNA: TGTGCCAGCAGCCATGGCAGTATCGGCAATCAGCCCCAGCATTTT. Translated: CASSHGSIGNQPQHF. The V and J genes are TRBV3-1 (or the pseudogene TRBV3-2) and TRBJ1-5; D gene unclear. Germline lookup yields CDR1 LGHDT and CDR2 YNNKEL (reference sequence). The CDR3 covers 15 residues. V lost 3 bases and J 2 bases, leaving 11 bases between the germline ends.

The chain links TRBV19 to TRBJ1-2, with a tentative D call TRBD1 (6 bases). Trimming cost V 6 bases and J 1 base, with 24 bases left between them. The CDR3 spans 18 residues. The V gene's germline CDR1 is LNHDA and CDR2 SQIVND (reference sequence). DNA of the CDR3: TGTGCCAGTAGGGTCAACGACAGGCACCTTGACTTTAACTATGGCTACACCTTC. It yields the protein CASRVNDRHLDFNYGYTF.